This TCR beta chain emerged from a study of prognosis after radiotherapy for stage I lung cancer. Genomic DNA was subjected to two-round multiplex PCR for amplification of TCR beta CDR3. Primers specific to each TRBV and TRBJ gene were used in first-round PCR. A single record per CDR3 protein comes from TCRdb applying MiXCR to the multiplex PCR reads. This table has approximately 13,000 distinct CDR3 sequences, 30% to 40% appearing once. Germline V gene data show CDR1 as SGDLS and CDR2 as YYNGEE. The CDR3 is 14 residues long. Trimming removed 5 bases from V and 0 bases from J, with 9 bases in between. Notes on the study in general: Nobody established whether the expanded TCR clones were specific to the tumor.

About this clonotype itself: What it recognizes is unknown. A far larger clone differs by one base, so this is likely a read error.

The chain is built from TRBV9 and TRBJ1-3; a possible D gene is TRBD1 (5 bases). This clonotype was sampled from a donor of 50 years or more with non-small cell lung cancer. Sequencing was performed on PBMCs, taken before or after stereotactic body radiation therapy (not recorded which). The CDR3 loop reads CASRGQLSGNTIYF. CDR3 nucleotides: TGTGCCAGCAGGGGGCAGCTCTCTGGAAACACCATATATTTT.